Here is one TCR beta chain with its context. No cognate antigen has been identified for it. Within one base of it there is no much larger clone, and no base qualities were kept. The method behind the library was the immunoSEQ multiplex PCR assay. TCRdb retrieved this table from immuneACCESS and kept in-frame rearrangements only. Not all clones are present; in checked studies, unresolved V genes account for under half, and no reason is known for the remainder. For this sample there are about 110,000 clones; roughly 86% appear just once. The top ten hold 2.5% to 3.5% of the sample. The data are from a study of radiotherapy plus CTLA-4 blockade in lung cancer (dated 2018 in TCRdb). About the study as a whole: Among the enrolled patients, approximately 18% had an objective response, and 31% reached disease control. General study outcomes and caveats: The strongest predictors of response were reported to be early dynamic shifts in blood T cell clones along with a rise in serum interferon-beta following radiation. After treatment with radiotherapy and ipilimumab, TCR clones that came from tumors expanded in the peripheral blood.

Based on the germline V gene, the CDR1 and CDR2 sequences are SNHLY and FYNNEI. From cysteine to phenylalanine, the CDR3 is 15 amino acids long. Only the CDR3 portion is preserved as DNA: 45 bases, with reading frame beginning at the first base. V loses 4 bases of germline sequence and J loses 1 base, and the interval between the two ends is 13 bases. In this study, focal radiation therapy paired with CTLA-4 blockade (ipilimumab) was tested in patients who had chemo-refractory metastatic non-small-cell lung cancer. The rearrangement combines TRBV2 with TRBJ2-5; D gene: possibly TRBD2, on 6 matching bases. Here the sequenced sample was peripheral blood, taken from a patient treated with radiotherapy plus ipilimumab. The clonotype comes from a human donor with non-small cell lung cancer that progressed on radiotherapy plus ipilimumab. Some clones in this sample may be carry-over from other donors' samples. At the DNA level, the sequence is TGTGCCAGCAGTGGGCGGGCTAGCGCCCAAGAGACCCAGTACTTC. Its translation reads: CASSGRASAQETQYF. This CDR3, with the reference TRBV2 and TRBJ2-5 proteins standing in past its ends, gives the full variable domain EPEVTQTPSHQVTQMGQEVILRCVPISNHLYFYWYRQILGQKVEFLVSFYNNEISEKSEIFDDQFSVERPDGSNFTLKIRSTKLEDSAMYFCASSGRASAQETQYFGPGTRLLVL.